Sequencing of this TCR beta chain was carried out in a study of blood T cell repertoires in COVID-19. Overall study context: Samples of COVID-19 (acute and convalescent) were obtained from the United States, Italy and Spain.

Clones were read by immunoSEQ multiplex PCR, and TCRdb kept only the in-frame ones, dropping some. The sample holds about 50,000 clones; less than 90% are singletons and the top ten take about 27%. The ends were cut back, 1 base at V and 1 base at J, with 10 bases in the middle. This CDR3 spans 15 amino acids. Germline V lookup: CDR1 SGHTA, CDR2 FQGNSA. This chain uses TRBV7-2 with TRBJ1-1; the D gene is possibly TRBD1 (5 bases). Sequencing was performed on peripheral blood. The origin of this receptor is a human donor in a cohort sampled during active COVID-19. The CDR3 loop reads CASSLEGGANTEAFF. The DNA of the CDR3 is TGTGCCAGCAGCTTAGAGGGCGGGGCGAACACTGAAGCTTTCTTT.